This T cell receptor (beta chain) came from a study of blood T cell repertoires in COVID-19. As for the study in general: The United States, Italy and Spain were the sources of the acute and convalescent COVID-19 samples. The analysed material was cDNA or gDNA that came from T cells, B-cell-depleted T cells, or PBMCs.

Per the original data handling: Quantification of nucleated cells was approximated via reference gene primer amplification. Measured with immunoSEQ multiplex PCR; TCRdb has only the in-frame clones, and not every one. V, J and clone size reflect that table, while D and trimming were determined from the DNA. The sample shows more than 110,000 clones, less than 80% of them seen only once. Sample: peripheral blood. The receptor was derived from a man aged 55-75 years with acute or convalescent COVID-19.

CDR3 sequence (DNA): TGTGCCAGCAGCTTAGCGGATATGGCCGGGTACGAGCAGTACTTC. This sequence encodes CASSLADMAGYEQYF. V gene TRBV7-2 combines with J gene TRBJ2-7, with D hard to call. Looked up from germline, CDR1 is SGHTA and CDR2 is FQGNSA. The CDR3 extends over 15 amino acids. V was cut by 0 bases and J by 4 bases, with 13 bases left in between.